This T cell receptor (beta chain) appears in the sequencing data of a study of human T cells and chemical hapten exposure. TCRdb processed the RACE reads anew with MiXCR; each CDR3 protein has one entry. The data contain nearly 350,000 distinct CDR3 sequences, around 7% of them singletons. The CDR3 is made up of 13 amino acids. Unmatched junction bases numbered 2, after V lost 6 bases and J lost 4 bases. The germline CDR1 and CDR2 sequences are MGHRA and YSYEKL. This clonotype was observed a few times. Time point defined: patch test 1, 2 weeks after DPC sensitization. Described treatment: therapeutic diphenylcyclopropenone sensitization with weekly scalp DPC.

The receptor comes from a woman aged 18-29 years with alopecia areata. Some clones in this sample may be carry-over from other donors' samples. The chain employs TRBV4-1 and TRBJ1-2; TRBD1 aligns across 10 bases. The specimen comprised whole blood, sampled in connection with sensitization to the hapten diphenylcyclopropenone (DPC). The CDR3 sequence is CASRRTGGYGYTF. CDR3 sequence (DNA): TGCGCCAGCAGGCGGACAGGGGGCTATGGCTACACCTTC.